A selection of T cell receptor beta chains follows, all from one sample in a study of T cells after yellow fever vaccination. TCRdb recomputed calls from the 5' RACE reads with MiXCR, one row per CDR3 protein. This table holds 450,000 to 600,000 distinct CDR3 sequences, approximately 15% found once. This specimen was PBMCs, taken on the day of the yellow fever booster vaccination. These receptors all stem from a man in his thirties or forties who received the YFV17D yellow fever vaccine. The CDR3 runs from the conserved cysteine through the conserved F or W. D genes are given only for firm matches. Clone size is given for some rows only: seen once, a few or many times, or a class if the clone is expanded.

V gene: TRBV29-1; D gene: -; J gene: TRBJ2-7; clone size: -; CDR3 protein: CSVAGEYEQYF; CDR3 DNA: TGCAGCGTGGCAGGGGAATACGAGCAGTACTTC
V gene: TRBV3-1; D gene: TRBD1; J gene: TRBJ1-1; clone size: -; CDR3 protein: CASSQWDRGVLAFF; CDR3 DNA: TGTGCCAGCAGCCAATGGGACAGGGGCGTCTTGGCTTTCTTT
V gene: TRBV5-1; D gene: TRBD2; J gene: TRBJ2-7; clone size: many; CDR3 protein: CASTPEESGRWYEQYF; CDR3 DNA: TGCGCCAGCACCCCCGAGGAAAGCGGGAGATGGTACGAGCAGTACTTC
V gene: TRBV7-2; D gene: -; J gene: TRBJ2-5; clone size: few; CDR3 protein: CASSLLLGVQETQYF; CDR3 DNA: TGTGCCAGCAGCTTACTTTTAGGGGTCCAAGAGACCCAGTACTTC
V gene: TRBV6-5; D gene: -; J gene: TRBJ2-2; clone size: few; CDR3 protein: CASRFAGELFF; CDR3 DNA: TGTGCCAGCAGGTTTGCCGGGGAGCTGTTTTTT
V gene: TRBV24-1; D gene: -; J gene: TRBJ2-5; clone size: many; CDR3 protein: CATSDRVRGGVETQYF; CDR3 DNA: TGTGCCACCAGTGATAGGGTCAGGGGAGGTGTGGAGACCCAGTACTTC
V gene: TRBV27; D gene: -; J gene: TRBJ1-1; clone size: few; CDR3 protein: CASSLYEGDTEAFF; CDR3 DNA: TGTGCCAGCAGTTTATATGAGGGGGACACTGAAGCTTTCTTT
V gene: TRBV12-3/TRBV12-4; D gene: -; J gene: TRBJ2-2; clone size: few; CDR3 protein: CASSLGTILPGELFF; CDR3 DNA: TGTGCCAGCAGTTTAGGGACTATCCTACCCGGGGAGCTGTTTTTT
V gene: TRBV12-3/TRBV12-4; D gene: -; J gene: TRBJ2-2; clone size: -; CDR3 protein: CASSISGLDGELFF; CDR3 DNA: TGTGCCAGCAGTATATCAGGGTTAGACGGGGAGCTGTTTTTT
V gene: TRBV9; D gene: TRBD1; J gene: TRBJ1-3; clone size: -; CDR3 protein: CASSVGDRSSNTIYF; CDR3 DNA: TGTGCCAGCAGCGTAGGGGACAGGTCATCAAACACCATATATTTT
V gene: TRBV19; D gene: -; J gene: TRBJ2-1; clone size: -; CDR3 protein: CASSIGRRNEQFF; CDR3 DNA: TGTGCCAGTAGTATAGGGCGGAGGAATGAGCAGTTCTTC
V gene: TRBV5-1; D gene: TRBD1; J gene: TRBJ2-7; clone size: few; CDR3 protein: CASSAGTGAHEQYF; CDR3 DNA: TGCGCCAGCAGCGCTGGGACAGGGGCCCACGAGCAGTACTTC
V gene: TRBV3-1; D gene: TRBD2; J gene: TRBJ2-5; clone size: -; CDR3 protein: CASSQDWGLAGAETQYF; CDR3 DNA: TGTGCCAGCAGCCAAGATTGGGGACTAGCGGGAGCGGAGACCCAGTACTTC
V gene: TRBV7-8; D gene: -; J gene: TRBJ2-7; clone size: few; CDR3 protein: CASSLYGRPYF; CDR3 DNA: TGTGCCAGCAGCTTATACGGGAGACCGTACTTC
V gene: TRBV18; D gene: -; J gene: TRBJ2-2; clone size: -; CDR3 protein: CASGETGYPHGSGELFF; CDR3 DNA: TGTGCCAGCGGGGAAACAGGGTACCCCCATGGATCCGGGGAGCTGTTTTTT
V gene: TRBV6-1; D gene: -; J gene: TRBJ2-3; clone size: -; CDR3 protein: CASRTGFSTDTQYF; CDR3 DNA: TGTGCCAGCAGAACAGGCTTTAGCACAGATACGCAGTATTTT
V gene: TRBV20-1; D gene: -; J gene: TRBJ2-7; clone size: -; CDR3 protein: CSARELGGLAYEQYF; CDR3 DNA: TGCAGTGCTAGAGAGCTGGGGGGATTAGCGTACGAGCAGTACTTC
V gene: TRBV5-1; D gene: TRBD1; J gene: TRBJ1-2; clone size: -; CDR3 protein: CASSLGRGLHGYTF; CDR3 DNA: TGCGCCAGCAGCTTGGGCAGGGGGCTTCATGGCTACACCTTC
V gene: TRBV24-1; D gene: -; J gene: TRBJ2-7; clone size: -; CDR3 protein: CATSSPGFYEQYF; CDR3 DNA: TGTGCCACCAGTTCCCCAGGGTTCTACGAGCAGTACTTC
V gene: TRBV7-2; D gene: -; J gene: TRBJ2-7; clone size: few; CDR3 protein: CASSSRRGPSSYEQYF; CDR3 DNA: TGTGCCAGCAGCTCCCGCCGGGGACCTAGCTCCTACGAGCAGTACTTC
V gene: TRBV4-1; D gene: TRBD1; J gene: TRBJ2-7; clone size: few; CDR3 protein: CASSQGQGDEQYF; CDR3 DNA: TGCGCCAGCAGCCAAGGACAGGGGGACGAGCAGTACTTC
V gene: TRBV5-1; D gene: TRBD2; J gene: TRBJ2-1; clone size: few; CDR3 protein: CASRPEGLAGTGEQFF; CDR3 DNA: TGCGCCAGCAGACCGGAGGGACTAGCGGGAACGGGTGAGCAGTTCTTC
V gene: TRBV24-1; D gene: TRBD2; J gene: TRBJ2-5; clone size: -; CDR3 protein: CATSDSTTASGKGETQYF; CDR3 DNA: TGTGCCACCAGTGACTCTACGACTGCTAGCGGGAAGGGTGAGACCCAGTACTTC
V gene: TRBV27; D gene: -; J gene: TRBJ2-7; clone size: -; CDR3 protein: CASSLSHGRQAQPYEQYF; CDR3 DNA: TGTGCCAGCAGTTTATCGCACGGTAGGCAGGCCCAACCCTACGAGCAGTACTTC
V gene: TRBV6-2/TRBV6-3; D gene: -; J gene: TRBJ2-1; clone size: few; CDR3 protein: CASSRYRAPSDNNEQFF; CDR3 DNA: TGTGCCAGCAGCCGGTACCGGGCCCCAAGCGATAACAATGAGCAGTTCTTC
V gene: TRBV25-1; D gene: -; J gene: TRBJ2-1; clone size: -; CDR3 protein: CASSTLGGTYNEQFF; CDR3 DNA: TGTGCCAGCAGCACCCTTGGCGGGACCTACAATGAGCAGTTCTTC
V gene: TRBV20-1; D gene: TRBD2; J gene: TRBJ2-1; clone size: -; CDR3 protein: CSATHPGLAGVYEQFF; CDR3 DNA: TGCAGTGCAACACATCCAGGACTAGCGGGAGTATATGAGCAGTTCTTC
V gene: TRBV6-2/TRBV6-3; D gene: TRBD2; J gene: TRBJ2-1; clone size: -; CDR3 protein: CASSYLHWTSGSYNEQFF; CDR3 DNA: TGTGCCAGCAGTTACTTACACTGGACTAGCGGGAGCTACAATGAGCAGTTCTTC
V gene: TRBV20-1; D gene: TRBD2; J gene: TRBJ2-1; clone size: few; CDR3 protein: CSAREKLAGVGNEQFF; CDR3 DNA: TGCAGTGCTAGAGAGAAGCTAGCGGGAGTAGGAAATGAGCAGTTCTTC
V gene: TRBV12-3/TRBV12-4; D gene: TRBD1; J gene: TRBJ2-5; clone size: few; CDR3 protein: CASRQDRGRGETQYF; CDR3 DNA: TGTGCCAGCAGGCAGGACAGGGGGCGCGGAGAGACCCAGTACTTC
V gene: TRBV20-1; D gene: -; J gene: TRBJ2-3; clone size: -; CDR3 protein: CCARGKTRGVSDTQYF; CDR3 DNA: TGCTGTGCTAGAGGCAAGACTAGGGGGGTATCAGATACGCAGTATTTT
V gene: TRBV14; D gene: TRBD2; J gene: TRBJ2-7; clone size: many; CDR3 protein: CASSQRISGSWYEQYF; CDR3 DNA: TGTGCCAGCAGCCAACGTATCAGCGGGAGCTGGTACGAGCAGTACTTC
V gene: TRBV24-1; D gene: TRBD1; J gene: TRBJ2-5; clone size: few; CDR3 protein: CATSGSTGAPQETQYF; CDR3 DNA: TGTGCCACCAGTGGCTCAACAGGGGCCCCTCAGGAGACCCAGTACTTC
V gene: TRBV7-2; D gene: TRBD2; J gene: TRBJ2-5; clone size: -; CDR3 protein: CASRPRRGGQETQYF; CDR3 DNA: TGTGCCAGCAGACCCAGGAGGGGAGGGCAAGAGACCCAGTACTTC
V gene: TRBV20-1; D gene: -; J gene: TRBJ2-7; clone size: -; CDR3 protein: CSARGSRAEEFEQYF; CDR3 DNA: TGCAGTGCTAGAGGATCACGTGCTGAGGAATTCGAGCAGTACTTC
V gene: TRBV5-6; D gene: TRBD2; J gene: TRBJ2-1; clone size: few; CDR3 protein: CASSYRRLAGLYNEQFF; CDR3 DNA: TGTGCCAGCAGTTATCGTAGATTAGCGGGGCTCTACAATGAGCAGTTCTTC
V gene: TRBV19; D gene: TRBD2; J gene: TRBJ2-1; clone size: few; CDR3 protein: CASKPRLAGGSSNEQFF; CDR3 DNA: TGTGCCAGTAAACCCCGACTAGCGGGAGGGTCATCTAATGAGCAGTTCTTC
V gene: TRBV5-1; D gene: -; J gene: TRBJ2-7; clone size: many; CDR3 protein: CASSLGSSEQYF; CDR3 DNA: TGCGCCAGCAGCTTGGGGTCCTCGGAGCAGTACTTC
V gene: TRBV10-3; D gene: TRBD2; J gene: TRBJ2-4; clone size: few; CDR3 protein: CAISEGGTTKNIQYF; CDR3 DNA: TGTGCCATCAGTGAGGGCGGGACTACCAAAAACATTCAGTACTTC
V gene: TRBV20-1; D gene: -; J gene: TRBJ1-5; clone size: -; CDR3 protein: CSARDHGTADNQPQHF; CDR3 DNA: TGCAGTGCTAGAGACCATGGGACCGCCGACAATCAGCCCCAGCATTTT
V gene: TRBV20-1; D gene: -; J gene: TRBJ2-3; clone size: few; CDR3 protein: CSARGVAVTDTQYF; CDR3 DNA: TGCAGTGCTAGAGGGGTAGCGGTCACAGATACGCAGTATTTT
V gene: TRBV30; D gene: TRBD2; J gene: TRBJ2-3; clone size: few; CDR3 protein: CAWSYRGGATDTQYF; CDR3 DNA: TGTGCCTGGAGTTACCGGGGAGGGGCAACAGATACGCAGTATTTT
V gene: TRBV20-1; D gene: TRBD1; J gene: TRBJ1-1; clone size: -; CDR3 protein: CSARRQGMIEAFF; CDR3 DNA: TGCAGTGCTAGGAGACAGGGCATGATTGAAGCTTTCTTT
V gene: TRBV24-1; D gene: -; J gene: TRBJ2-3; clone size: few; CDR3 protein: CATSHGRATDTQYF; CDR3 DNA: TGTGCCACCAGCCACGGGAGAGCTACAGATACGCAGTATTTT
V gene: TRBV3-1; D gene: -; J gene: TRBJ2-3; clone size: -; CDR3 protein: CASSFAGDTQYF; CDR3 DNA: TGTGCCAGCAGTTTTGCCGGGGATACGCAGTATTTT
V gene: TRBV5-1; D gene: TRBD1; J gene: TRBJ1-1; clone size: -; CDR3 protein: CASSSGTGAFF; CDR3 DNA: TGCGCCAGCAGCTCGGGGACAGGGGCTTTCTTT
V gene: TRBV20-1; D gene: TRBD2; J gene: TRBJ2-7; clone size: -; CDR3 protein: CSATLEAGVSYEQYF; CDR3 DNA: TGCAGTGCCACCTTGGAGGCGGGAGTGAGCTACGAGCAGTACTTC
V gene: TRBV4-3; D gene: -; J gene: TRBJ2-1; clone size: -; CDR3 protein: CASSPEVRVAVEQFF; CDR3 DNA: TGCGCCAGCAGCCCAGAGGTCCGGGTGGCGGTTGAGCAGTTCTTC
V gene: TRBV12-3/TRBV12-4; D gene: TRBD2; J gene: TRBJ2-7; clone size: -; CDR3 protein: CASSSAGGEGYEQYF; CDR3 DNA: TGTGCCAGCAGCTCAGCGGGAGGGGAGGGCTACGAGCAGTACTTC
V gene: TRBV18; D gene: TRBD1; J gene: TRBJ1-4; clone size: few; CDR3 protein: CASSLGTAVTTNEKLFF; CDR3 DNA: TGTGCCAGCTCACTAGGGACAGCCGTTACAACTAATGAAAAACTGTTTTTT
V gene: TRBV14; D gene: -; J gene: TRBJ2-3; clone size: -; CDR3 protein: CASSQGSSGSTDTQYF; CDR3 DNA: TGTGCCAGCAGCCAAGGATCGAGCGGGAGCACAGATACGCAGTATTTT
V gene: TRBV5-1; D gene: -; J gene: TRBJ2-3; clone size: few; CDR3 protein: CASSLGTLATADTQYF; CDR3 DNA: TGCGCCAGCAGCTTGGGCACTCTTGCAACCGCCGATACGCAGTATTTT